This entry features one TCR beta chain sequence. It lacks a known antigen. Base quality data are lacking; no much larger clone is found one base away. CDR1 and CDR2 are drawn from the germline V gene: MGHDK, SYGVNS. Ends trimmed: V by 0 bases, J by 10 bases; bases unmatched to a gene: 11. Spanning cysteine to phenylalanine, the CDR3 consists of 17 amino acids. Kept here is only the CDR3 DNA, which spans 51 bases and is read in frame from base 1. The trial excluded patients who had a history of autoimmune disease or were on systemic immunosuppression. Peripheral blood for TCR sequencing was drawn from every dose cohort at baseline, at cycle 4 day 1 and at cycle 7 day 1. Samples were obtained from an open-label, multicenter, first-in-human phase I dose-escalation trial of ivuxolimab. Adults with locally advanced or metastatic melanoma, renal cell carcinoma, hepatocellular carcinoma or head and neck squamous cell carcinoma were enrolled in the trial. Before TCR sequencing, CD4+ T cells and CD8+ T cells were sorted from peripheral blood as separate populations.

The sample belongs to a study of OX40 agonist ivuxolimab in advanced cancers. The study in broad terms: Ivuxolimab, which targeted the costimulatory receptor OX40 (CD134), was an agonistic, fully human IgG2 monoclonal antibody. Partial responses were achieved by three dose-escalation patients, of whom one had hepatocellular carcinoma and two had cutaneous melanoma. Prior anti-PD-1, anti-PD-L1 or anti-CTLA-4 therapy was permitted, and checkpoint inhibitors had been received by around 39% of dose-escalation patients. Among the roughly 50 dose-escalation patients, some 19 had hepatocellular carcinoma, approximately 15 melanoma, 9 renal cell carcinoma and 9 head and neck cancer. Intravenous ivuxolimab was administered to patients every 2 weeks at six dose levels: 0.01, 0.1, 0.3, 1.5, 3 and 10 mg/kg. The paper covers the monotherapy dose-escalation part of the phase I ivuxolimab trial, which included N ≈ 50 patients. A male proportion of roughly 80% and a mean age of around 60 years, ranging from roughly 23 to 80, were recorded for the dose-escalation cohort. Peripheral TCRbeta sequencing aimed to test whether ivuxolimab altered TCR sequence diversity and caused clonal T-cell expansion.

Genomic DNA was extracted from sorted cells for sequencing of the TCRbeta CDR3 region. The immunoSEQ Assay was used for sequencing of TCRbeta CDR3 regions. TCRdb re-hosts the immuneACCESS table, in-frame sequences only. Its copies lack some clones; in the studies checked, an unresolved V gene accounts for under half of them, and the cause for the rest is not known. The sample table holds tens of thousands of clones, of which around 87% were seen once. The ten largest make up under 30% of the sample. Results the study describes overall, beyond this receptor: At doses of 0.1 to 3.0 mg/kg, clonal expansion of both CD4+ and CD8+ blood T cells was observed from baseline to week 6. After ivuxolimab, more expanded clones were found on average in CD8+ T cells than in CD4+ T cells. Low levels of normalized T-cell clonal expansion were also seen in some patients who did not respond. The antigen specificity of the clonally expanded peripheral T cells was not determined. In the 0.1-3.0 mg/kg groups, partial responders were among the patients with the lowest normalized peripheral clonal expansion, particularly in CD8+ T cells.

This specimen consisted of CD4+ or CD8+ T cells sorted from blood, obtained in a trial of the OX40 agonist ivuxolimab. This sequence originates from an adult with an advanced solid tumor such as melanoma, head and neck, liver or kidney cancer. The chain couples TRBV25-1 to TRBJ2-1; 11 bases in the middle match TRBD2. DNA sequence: TGTGCCAGCAGTGAATATGGACGGGCTAGCGGGAGGTCGGAGCAGTTCTTC. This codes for CASSEYGRASGRSEQFF. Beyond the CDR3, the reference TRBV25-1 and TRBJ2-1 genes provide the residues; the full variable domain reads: EADIYQTPRYLVIGTGKKITLECSQTMGHDKMYWYQQDPGMELHLIHYSYGVNSTEKGDLSSESTVSRIRTEHFPLTLESARPSHTSQYLCASSEYGRASGRSEQFFGPGTRLTVL.